The 30 T cell receptor beta chains below were found in one sample sequenced in a study of blood T cell repertoires in COVID-19. The table came from immunoSEQ multiplex PCR; TCRdb's copy has only in-frame clones and leaves some out. The data show about 200,000 clones, approximately 78% seen once. The specimen sequenced was peripheral blood. The receptor source for this set is an older woman with COVID-19, enrolled during active disease.

The V call is TRBV21-1, the J call TRBJ2-3; the table names TRBD2, a call not compared with the DNA. TRBV21-1 is given as a pseudogene. This CDR3 contains 19 residues. CDR3 DNA sequence: TGTGCCAGCAGCAGAACCCAGGGACTAGCGGAAACGTTCACAGATACGCAGTATTTT. It is translated as CASSRTQGLAETFTDTQYF.

The rearrangement uses TRBV4-2 and TRBJ1-1; 8 bases fit TRBD1. The ends lost 0 bases at V and 1 base at J; junction bases unmatched: 10. CDR1 is LGHNA, CDR2 YNFKEQ, per germline. The CDR3 length is 18 residues. CDR3 nucleotides: TGTGCCAGCAGCCAAGAGGACAGGGCGGCGTCTACGAACACTGAAGCTTTCTTT. This codes for CASSQEDRAASTNTEAFF.

This clone turned up a few times. The rearrangement uses TRBV14 and TRBJ2-1; 8 bases align to TRBD2. Trimming removed 4 bases from V and 0 bases from J; junction bases left unmatched: 20. Germline CDR1 is SGHDN and CDR2 is FVKESK. CDR3 size: 21 residues. The CDR3, as DNA: TGTGCCAGCAGCCCCCTCCAGGGCCACAGACTAGCGCTGAGCTCCTACAATGAGCAGTTCTTC. Residues: CASSPLQGHRLALSSYNEQFF.

This clone appeared a few times. The chain uses TRBV1 and TRBJ1-6; the table calls TRBD1, which could not be checked here. TRBV1 is marked as a pseudogene. The CDR3 has 14 residues. CDR3 sequence: CTSSQIIRDTPFHF. CDR3 DNA sequence: TGCACCAGCAGCCAAATTATCAGGGACACCCCGTTCCACTTT.

The chain has TRBV28 and TRBJ2-3; 7 nucleotides line up with TRBD1. V shed 4 bases, J shed 2 bases, and the junction held 6 bases outside the gene matches. The CDR3 spans 15 residues. Germline V gene data show CDR1 as MDHEN and CDR2 as SYDVKM. Here the CDR3 DNA reads TGTGCCAGCAGTTACCGACAGGGATTCACAGATACGCAGTATTTT. Protein product: CASSYRQGFTDTQYF. The full variable domain, with the rest looked up from reference TRBV28 and TRBJ2-3, is DVKVTQSSRYLVKRTGEKVFLECVQDMDHENMFWYRQDPGLGLRLIYFSYDVKMKEKGDIPEGYSVSREKKERFSLILESASTNQTSMYLCASSYRQGFTDTQYFGPGTRLTVL.

This chain links TRBV2 with TRBJ2-7, with D possibly matching TRBD1 (6 bases). The CDR3 is 13 residues long. The germline V and J ends were trimmed by 3 bases and 2 bases, with 8 bases remaining between them. Germline CDR1 SNHLY, CDR2 FYNNEI. CDR3 amino acids: CASSERQAYEQYF. CDR3 DNA: TGTGCCAGCAGTGAGCGACAGGCCTACGAGCAGTACTTC.

The rearrangement links TRBV9 to TRBJ2-7; D perhaps matches TRBD2 (6 bases). Trimming took 0 bases from V and 4 from J, leaving 14 bases between them. The CDR3 totals 15 residues. Germline V gene data show CDR1 as SGDLS and CDR2 as YYNGEE. CDR3 coding DNA: TGTGCCAGCAGCGTAGGCGGGGAGGCCTCTTACGAGCAGTACTTC. Protein: CASSVGGEASYEQYF.

The CDR3 sequence: CASSSKGTNEQYF. The DNA for the CDR3 is TGTGCCAGCAGCTCTAAAGGGACTAACGAGCAGTACTTC. This chain uses TRBV2 with TRBJ2-7; 7 bases are a match to TRBD2. The CDR3 has 13 amino acids. Trimming cost V 6 bases and J 5 bases; bases outside gene matches: 7. The germline V gene encodes CDR1 SNHLY and CDR2 FYNNEI.

The chain recombines TRBV28 with TRBJ2-7; 10 positions match TRBD1. Germline V CDR1 and CDR2: MDHEN, SYDVKM. J lost 7 bases, V lost 5 bases, and 11 bases had no gene match. This CDR3 contains 15 residues. In DNA form, the CDR3 reads TGTGCCAGCAGTCCCCCGGGACAGGGGAAGGGGGAGCAGTACTTC. This translates into CASSPPGQGKGEQYF. Filled out from reference TRBV28 and TRBJ2-7, the complete variable domain reads DVKVTQSSRYLVKRTGEKVFLECVQDMDHENMFWYRQDPGLGLRLIYFSYDVKMKEKGDIPEGYSVSREKKERFSLILESASTNQTSMYLCASSPPGQGKGEQYFGPGTRLTVT.

DNA for the CDR3: TGTGCCAGCAGCTTTTCTAGCGGGAGGGCCGGGAATGAGCAGTTCTTC. Translated: CASSFSSGRAGNEQFF. The J gene is TRBJ2-1, the V gene TRBV5-4, with 12 bases fitting TRBD2. CDR1 SGHNT and CDR2 YYREEE come from the germline V gene (reference sequence). V was clipped by 2 bases and J by 7 bases; unmatched bases: 7. The CDR3 extends over 16 amino acids.

The chain uses TRBV2 and TRBJ2-5; 7 nucleotides match TRBD1. Germline V gene lookup returns CDR1 SNHLY and CDR2 FYNNEI. The CDR3 contains 15 residues. V was pared by 6 bases and J by 1 base, with 8 bases of the junction left unmatched. The CDR3 reads CASRRQGPIQETQYF. In nucleotides, the CDR3 is TGTGCCAGCAGGAGACAGGGACCGATCCAAGAGACCCAGTACTTC.

V gene TRBV11-2 combines with J gene TRBJ2-7; D unresolved. The V gene's germline CDR1 is SGHAT and CDR2 FQNNGV. The CDR3 spans 12 residues. V gave up 3 bases and J gave up 12 bases, with 15 bases separating them. This chain's CDR3 is CASSFPELRWYF. DNA for the CDR3: TGTGCCAGCAGCTTCCCCGAACTCAGGTGGTACTTC.

In this sample, this clone turned up a few times. The same CDR3 arises from other DNA sequences in this sample as well. The CDR3 DNA follows: TGTGCCAGCAGTTTACCACAGGGGCCCCAAGAGACCCAGTACTTC. Translated: CASSLPQGPQETQYF. The rearrangement uses TRBV28 and TRBJ2-5, with 7 bases that match TRBD1. CDR1 and CDR2 from the germline V gene are MDHEN and SYDVKM. The CDR3 is made up of 15 amino acids. J lost 1 base, V lost 2 bases, and 4 bases had no gene match.

This clone was picked up one time. V is TRBV11-3 and J is TRBJ2-1; TRBD2 agrees at 10 bases. Trimming at V came to 1 base and at J to 7 bases, leaving 7 bases not matched to a gene. CDR1 and CDR2 from the germline V gene are SGHNT and YENEEA. The CDR3 totals 16 residues. The CDR3 region is CASSLGGTSVMNEQFF. CDR3 nucleotides: TGTGCCAGCAGCTTAGGGGGGACTAGCGTGATGAATGAGCAGTTCTTC. Complete variable domain (other parts from reference TRBV11-3 and TRBJ2-1): EAGVVQSPRYKIIEKKQPVAFWCNPISGHNTLYWYLQNLGQGPELLIRYENEEAVDDSQLPKDRFSAERLKGVDSTLKIQPAELGDSAVYLCASSLGGTSVMNEQFFGPGTRLTVL.

J is TRBJ1-5 and V is TRBV6-6; 8 bases are a match to TRBD1. With V trimmed by 4 bases and J by 2 bases, 7 bases remained unmatched. The length of the CDR3 is 16 residues. Per germline, CDR1 MNHNY and CDR2 SVGAGI (reference sequence). CDR3 coding DNA: TGTGCCAGCAGTTTCTTACAGGGGGTCGGCAATCAGCCCCAGCATTTT. Translating gives CASSFLQGVGNQPQHF.

The chain links TRBV28 to TRBJ1-6; maybe TRBD1 (5 bases). V was trimmed by 2 bases and J by 7 bases, leaving 15 bases between them. CDR1 is MDHEN, CDR2 SYDVKM, per germline. The CDR3 extends over 16 amino acids. CDR3 residues: CASSLKSGQGNSPLHF. DNA for the CDR3: TGTGCCAGCAGTTTAAAATCAGGGCAGGGAAATTCACCCCTCCACTTT.

J is TRBJ1-5 and V is TRBV6-5; D might be TRBD1 (6 bases). CDR1 and CDR2 from the germline V gene are MNHEY and SVGAGI. The CDR3 totals 15 residues. The V and J ends lost 4 bases and 3 bases respectively, with 13 bases between them. The CDR3 loop is CASSSQGAPNQPQHF. Written as DNA, the CDR3 is TGTGCCAGCAGTTCACAGGGAGCCCCCAATCAGCCCCAGCATTTT.

Only one count was recorded for this clone. The chain joins TRBV27 to TRBJ2-7, with D possibly matching TRBD2 (6 bases). Trimming stripped 1 base from V and 0 bases from J, with 13 bases between. Looked up from germline, CDR1 is MNHEY and CDR2 is SMNVEV (reference sequence). The CDR3 sequence is 16 residues long. The DNA of the CDR3 is TGTGCCAGCAGTTTATACGTAGCGGAAAACTCCTACGAGCAGTACTTC. This encodes CASSLYVAENSYEQYF.

The chain recombines TRBV20-1 with TRBJ2-7; 7 bases fit TRBD1. Germline V lookup: CDR1 DFQATT, CDR2 SNEGSKA (reference sequence). The CDR3 contains 16 residues. V shed 3 bases, J shed 4 bases, and the junction held 15 bases outside the gene matches. CDR3 sequence: CSASGLPGTVSYEQYF. DNA for the CDR3: TGCAGTGCTAGTGGCCTCCCCGGGACAGTATCATACGAGCAGTACTTC.

The CDR3 nucleotides are TGTGCCAGCAGTAGAACCGGGACTAGCGGATACGAGCAGTACTTC. It encodes CASSRTGTSGYEQYF. The chain combines TRBV27 with TRBJ2-7, with 11 bases that match TRBD2. The trim removed 5 bases at V and 4 bases at J, leaving 7 bases unmatched. CDR1 MNHEY and CDR2 SMNVEV come from the germline V gene (reference sequence). CDR3 size: 15 residues.

This rearrangement joins TRBV18 to TRBJ2-2; 10 bases fit TRBD1. Germline assignment: CDR1 KGHSH and CDR2 LQKENI. The CDR3 has 16 amino acids. The V and J ends lost 5 bases and 3 bases, in that order; junction bases with no gene match: 6. For the CDR3, the DNA is TGTGCCAGCTCAGTGACAGGGGGCAGTGACACCGGGGAGCTGTTTTTT. This codes for CASSVTGGSDTGELFF.

The gene calls are TRBV28 and TRBJ2-1, with 9 bases that match TRBD2. Germline-derived CDR1 and CDR2 are MDHEN and SYDVKM. The J segment lost 6 bases and the V segment lost 6 bases, leaving 6 bases of the junction unmatched. CDR3 size: 14 residues. The CDR3 reads CASRAGGSSNEQFF. CDR3 in DNA: TGTGCCAGCAGAGCGGGAGGAAGCAGCAATGAGCAGTTCTTC.

This clone turned up a few times. V and J are TRBV18 and TRBJ1-5, with 8 bases lining up with TRBD1. The ends lost 3 bases at V and 5 bases at J; junction bases unmatched: 6. The CDR3 loop spans 15 amino acids. Per germline, CDR1 KGHSH and CDR2 LQKENI. The CDR3 sequence: CASSPDRTGHQPQHF. The DNA of the CDR3 is TGTGCCAGCTCACCGGATAGGACAGGGCATCAGCCCCAGCATTTT.

The V and J genes are TRBV2 and TRBJ1-6; TRBD1 agrees at 7 bases. The germline V gene encodes CDR1 SNHLY and CDR2 FYNNEI. V shed 6 bases, J shed 10 bases, and the junction held 9 bases outside the gene matches. This CDR3 contains 14 residues. The CDR3 sequence is CASRSGGPGSPLHF. DNA of the CDR3: TGTGCCAGCAGATCAGGGGGTCCAGGATCACCCCTCCACTTT.

The CDR3 DNA follows: TGTGCCAGCAGCTTGGGGCAGGTGTCGGGCTACACCTTC. Residues: CASSLGQVSGYTF. The rearrangement uses TRBV5-6 and TRBJ1-2; no clear D. The V gene's germline CDR1 is SGHDT and CDR2 YYEEEE. This CDR3 has 13 amino acids. V lost 0 bases and J 8 bases, leaving 11 bases between the germline ends.

The CDR3 coding sequence is TGTGCCAGCAGTTACCCAGGACAGCCTTATGGCTACACCTTC. Translation gives CASSYPGQPYGYTF. The gene calls are TRBV6-6 and TRBJ1-2; a possible D gene is TRBD1 (6 bases). The CDR3 has 14 amino acids. Germline loops: CDR1 MNHNY, CDR2 SVGAGI (reference sequence). The V gene lost 2 bases and the J gene lost 5 bases, with 12 bases spanning the gap.

This sequence joins TRBV6-2 or TRBV6-3 and TRBJ1-2, with 7 bases lining up with TRBD1. The V segment lost 2 bases and the J segment 4 bases; nucleotides outside the gene matches: 1. The CDR3 totals 13 residues. Germline CDR1 and CDR2: MNHEY and SVGEGT. The CDR3 reads CASSYQGGYGYTF. The CDR3 DNA is TGTGCCAGCAGTTACCAGGGGGGCTATGGCTACACCTTC.

This clone appeared once. V is TRBV3-1 (or the pseudogene TRBV3-2) and J is TRBJ1-6, with unresolved D. Germline V gene data show CDR1 as LGHDT and CDR2 as YNNKEL (reference sequence). The V end was cut by 4 bases, the J end by 6 bases, with 13 bases between. This CDR3 is built from 15 residues. The CDR3 loop is CASSLERTANSPLHF. The CDR3 DNA follows: TGTGCCAGCAGCCTAGAAAGAACAGCTAATTCACCCCTCCACTTT.

The rearrangement uses TRBV5-1 and TRBJ2-1; 8 bases agree with TRBD1. The CDR3 runs to 14 residues. The V gene end was trimmed by 1 base and the J gene end by 7 bases; junction bases not matched to a gene: 4. CDR1 is SGHRS, CDR2 YFSETQ, per germline. CDR3 bases: TGCGCCAGCAGCTTGCCAGGGGGCGAAAATGAGCAGTTCTTC. Its translation: CASSLPGGENEQFF. Combining the CDR3 with reference TRBV5-1 and TRBJ2-1 gives the whole variable domain KAGVTQTPRYLIKTRGQQVTLSCSPISGHRSVSWYQQTPGQGLQFLFEYFSETQRNKGNFPGRFSGRQFSNSRSEMNVSTLELGDSALYLCASSLPGGENEQFFGPGTRLTVL.

The CDR3 DNA is TGTGCCAGTGAAGGTCGGACAGGGAGACAGCCCCAGCATTTT. The encoded protein is CASEGRTGRQPQHF. The rearrangement joins TRBV19 to TRBJ1-5; 8 nucleotides match TRBD1. The CDR3 runs to 14 residues. Germline CDR1 reads LNHDA; CDR2 reads SQIVND (reference sequence). V trimming: 8 bases; J trimming: 7 bases; junction bases outside the gene matches: 10.